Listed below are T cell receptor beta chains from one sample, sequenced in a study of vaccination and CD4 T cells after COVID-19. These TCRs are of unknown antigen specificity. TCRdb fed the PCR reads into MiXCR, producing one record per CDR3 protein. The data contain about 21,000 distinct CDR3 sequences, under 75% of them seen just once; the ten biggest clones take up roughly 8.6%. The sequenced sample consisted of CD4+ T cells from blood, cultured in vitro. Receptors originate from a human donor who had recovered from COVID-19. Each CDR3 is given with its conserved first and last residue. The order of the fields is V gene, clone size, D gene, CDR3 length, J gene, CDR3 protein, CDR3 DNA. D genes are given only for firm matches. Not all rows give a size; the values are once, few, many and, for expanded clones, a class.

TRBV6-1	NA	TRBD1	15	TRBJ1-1	CASRRDRGPNTEAFF	TGTGCCAGTCGTCGGGACAGGGGCCCCAACACTGAAGCTTTCTTT
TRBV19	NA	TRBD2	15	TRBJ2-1	CASSTSSGIYNEQFF	TGTGCCAGTAGTACTTCTAGCGGGATATACAATGAGCAGTTCTTC
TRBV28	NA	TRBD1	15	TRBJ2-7	CASSSPGQGFGEQYF	TGTGCCAGCAGTTCCCCGGGACAGGGGTTTGGCGAGCAGTACTTC
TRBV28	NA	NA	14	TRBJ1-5	CASSLGQGGQPQHF	TGTGCCAGCAGTTTAGGGCAGGGTGGTCAGCCCCAGCATTTT
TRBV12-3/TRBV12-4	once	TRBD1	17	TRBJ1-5	CASTTGGRGSFNQPQHF	TGTGCCAGCACCACAGGTGGCAGGGGGTCCTTCAATCAGCCCCAGCATTTT
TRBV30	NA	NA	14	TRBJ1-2	CAWSRSSGLYGYTF	TGTGCCTGGAGTCGTTCCTCGGGGCTCTATGGCTACACCTTC
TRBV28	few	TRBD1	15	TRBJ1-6	CASSLGDRDNSPLHF	TGTGCCAGCAGTTTGGGGGACAGGGACAATTCACCCCTCCACTTT
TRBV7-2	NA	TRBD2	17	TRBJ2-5	CASSLGRVAGLGETQYF	TGTGCCAGCAGCTTAGGGAGAGTAGCGGGACTTGGGGAGACCCAGTACTTC
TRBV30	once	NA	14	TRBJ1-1	CAWSEAVRDYEAFF	TGTGCCTGGAGTGAGGCTGTCAGGGACTATGAAGCTTTCTTT
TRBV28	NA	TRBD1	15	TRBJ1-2	CASSSPDRGLNGYTF	TGTGCCAGCAGTTCCCCAGACAGGGGGCTGAATGGCTACACCTTC
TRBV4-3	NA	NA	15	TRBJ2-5	CASSQMQGMQGTQYF	TGCGCCAGCAGCCAGATGCAGGGTATGCAAGGGACCCAGTACTTC
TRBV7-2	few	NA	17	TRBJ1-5	CASSLGYRVNGNQPQHF	TGTGCCAGCAGCTTGGGGTACAGGGTGAATGGCAATCAGCCCCAGCATTTT
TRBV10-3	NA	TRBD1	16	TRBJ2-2	CAISELGQLGTGELFF	TGTGCCATCAGTGAGCTGGGACAGTTGGGCACCGGGGAGCTGTTTTTT
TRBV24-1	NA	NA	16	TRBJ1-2	CATSDPTKQAHYGYTF	TGTGCCACCAGTGATCCCACTAAACAGGCCCACTATGGCTACACCTTC
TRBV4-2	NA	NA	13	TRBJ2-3	CASSQDPTDTQYF	TGTGCCAGCAGCCAAGATCCCACAGATACGCAGTATTTT
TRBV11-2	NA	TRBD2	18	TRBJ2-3	CASSLRTSGRSSTDTQYF	TGTGCCAGCAGCCTAAGGACTAGCGGGAGGTCTAGCACAGATACGCAGTATTTT
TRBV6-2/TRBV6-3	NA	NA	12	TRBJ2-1	CASRNIVNEQFF	TGTGCCAGCAGGAATATCGTAAATGAGCAGTTCTTC
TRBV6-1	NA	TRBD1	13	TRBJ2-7	CASRPTTGDEQYF	TGTGCCAGCAGACCTACGACAGGGGACGAGCAGTACTTC
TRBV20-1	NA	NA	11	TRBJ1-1	CRGVLNTEAFF	TGCAGGGGGGTCCTAAACACTGAAGCTTTCTTT
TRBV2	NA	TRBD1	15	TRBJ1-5	CASSKDRGRSQPQHF	TGTGCCAGCAGCAAAGACAGGGGGCGAAGTCAGCCCCAGCATTTT
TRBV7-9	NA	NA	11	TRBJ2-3	CASALPDTQYF	TGTGCCAGCGCCCTCCCAGATACGCAGTATTTT
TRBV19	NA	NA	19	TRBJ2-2	CASSIGLTLRQLNTGELFF	TGTGCCAGTAGTATTGGGCTGACCCTCCGACAGCTTAACACCGGGGAGCTGTTTTTT
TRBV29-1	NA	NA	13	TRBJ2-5	CSVISWTAETQYF	TGCAGCGTCATAAGTTGGACTGCTGAGACCCAGTACTTC
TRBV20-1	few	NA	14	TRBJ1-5	CSAATGRGNQPQHF	TGCAGTGCTGCGACAGGCAGGGGCAATCAGCCCCAGCATTTT
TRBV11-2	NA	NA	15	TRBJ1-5	CASSLTPNSNQPQHF	TGTGCCAGCAGCTTAACACCCAATAGCAATCAGCCCCAGCATTTT
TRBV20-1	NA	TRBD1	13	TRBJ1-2	CSVSRQGLSGYTF	TGCAGTGTATCGCGACAGGGGCTTTCTGGCTACACCTTC
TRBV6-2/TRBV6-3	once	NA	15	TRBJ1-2	CASSPPRILNYGYTF	TGTGCCAGCAGTCCCCCACGGATACTCAACTATGGCTACACCTTC
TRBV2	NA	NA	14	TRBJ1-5	CASTQGGAGQPQHF	TGTGCCAGCACTCAAGGGGGGGCAGGGCAGCCCCAGCATTTT